These T cell receptor beta chains were read from a single sample in a study of cytomegalovirus exposure and HLA in healthy donors. The data were produced by immunoSEQ multiplex PCR, yet TCRdb's version contains in-frame clones alone and is incomplete. Of 120,000 or so clones in the sample, 75% to 85% were seen once. The specimen sequenced was PBMCs. The receptors come from a man aged 30-40 years in good health and CMV-seropositive. Each CDR3 is given with its conserved first and last residue. The D gene is left open where the match is weak. Size is stated for part of the rows, as once, few or many counts, or as a class when the clone is expanded.

TRBV7-9	-	11	TRBJ1-4	-	TGTGCCAGCAGCCCCCGGGATCCACTGTTTTTT	CASSPRDPLFF
TRBV29-1	-	12	TRBJ1-4	TRBD1	TGCAGCGTTGGGACAGGTGGTGAAAAACTGTTTTTT	CSVGTGGEKLFF
TRBV28	-	13	TRBJ2-7	-	TGTGCCATCCAACAAGACAACTCCTACGAGCAGTACTTC	CAIQQDNSYEQYF
TRBV6-6	-	16	TRBJ2-3	TRBD2	TGTGCCAGCAGTTACTCGACAGCGGGGGTGCCAGATACGCAGTATTTT	CASSYSTAGVPDTQYF
TRBV7-3	-	15	TRBJ2-1	-	TGTGCCAGCAGCTCCTCCCTGGCAGTATACAATGAGCAGTTCTTC	CASSSSLAVYNEQFF
TRBV2	-	13	TRBJ2-5	-	TGTGCCAGCAGTGGATGGGGCGAGGAGACCCAGTACTTC	CASSGWGEETQYF
TRBV5-1	-	15	TRBJ1-2	-	TGCGCCAGCAGTGCAGGGGACGAGGGGGATAATGGCTACACCTTC	CASSAGDEGDNGYTF
TRBV18	-	20	TRBJ2-4	TRBD1	TGTGCCAGCTCACCAAGGTTAACTTGGGTGGACAGGGGTTCCAAAAACATTCAGTACTTC	CASSPRLTWVDRGSKNIQYF
TRBV19	-	16	TRBJ2-1	TRBD2	TGTGCCAGTAGTACTCCTAGCGGGGGGGTTTACAATGAGCAGTTCTTC	CASSTPSGGVYNEQFF
TRBV11-2	-	14	TRBJ2-3	-	TGTGCCAGCAACCCAATCGCGTTCACAGATACGCAGTATTTT	CASNPIAFTDTQYF
TRBV29-1	few	18	TRBJ2-6	TRBD2	TGCAGCGTTCCTACCCTTAGCGGGGCCGCCTCTGGGGCCAACGTCCTGACTTTC	CSVPTLSGAASGANVLTF
TRBV10-3	-	14	TRBJ1-2	TRBD1	TGTGCCATCAGTGCGTCGACAGGGCTCTATGGCTACACCTTC	CAISASTGLYGYTF
TRBV5-5	-	15	TRBJ2-5	-	TGTGCCAGCAGCTTGGCGGTCGGCGGTGCAGAGACCCAGTACTTC	CASSLAVGGAETQYF
TRBV10-1	-	15	TRBJ2-7	-	TGCGCCAGCATCCCAATGGGGACTGAAAACTACGAGCAGTACTTC	CASIPMGTENYEQYF
TRBV28	once	15	TRBJ1-5	-	TGTGCCAGCCTCAAACTTGGGGGGGCGAATCAGCCCCAGCATTTT	CASLKLGGANQPQHF
TRBV12-5	once	16	TRBJ2-5	TRBD1	TGTGCTAGTGGTTCATTCTGGACAGGGGTTGAGGAGACCCAGTACTTC	CASGSFWTGVEETQYF
TRBV28	-	15	TRBJ1-1	-	TGTGCCAGCAGTTTAGGAGGCACAGGGAAGGGAAGAGCTTTCTTT	CASSLGGTGKGRAFF
TRBV2	-	16	TRBJ2-1	TRBD1	TGTGCCAGCACTAACAGGGGGCAGGGACTTTACAATGAGCAGTTCTTC	CASTNRGQGLYNEQFF
TRBV20-1	-	10	TRBJ1-1	TRBD1	TGCACCCCAGGGGGCTTTGAAGCTTTCTTT	CTPGGFEAFF
TRBV6-1	once	14	TRBJ2-1	TRBD1	TGTGCCAGCAACCGGGACAGGGATGTGACTGAGCAGTTCTTC	CASNRDRDVTEQFF
TRBV6-5	once	15	TRBJ1-2	TRBD1	TGTGCCAGCAGAGAAACGACAGGGGCTAACTATGGCTACACCTTC	CASRETTGANYGYTF
TRBV30	-	12	TRBJ1-1	TRBD1	TGTGCCTGGAGTAAGGGGGCCCATGAAGCTTTCTTT	CAWSKGAHEAFF
TRBV5-1	-	15	TRBJ1-4	-	TGCGCCAGCAGCTTGGCCGGCCAGGATAATGAAAAACTGTTTTTT	CASSLAGQDNEKLFF
TRBV9	-	14	TRBJ2-3	TRBD1	TGTGCCAGTACACAGGGGGGAATCACAGATACGCAGTATTTT	CASTQGGITDTQYF
TRBV10-3	-	17	TRBJ1-3	-	TGTGCCATCAGTGAAGGGAGGAGGACTTATTCTGGAAACACCATATATTTT	CAISEGRRTYSGNTIYF
TRBV7-9	-	14	TRBJ2-7	-	TGTGCCAGCAGCTTAGCGGGCAGGGGCTACGAGCAGTACTTC	CASSLAGRGYEQYF
TRBV4-1	few	16	TRBJ2-5	TRBD2	TGCGCCAGCAGCCCGGGGGGGGCGGGGGGGGAAGAGACCCAGTACTTC	CASSPGGAGGEETQYF
TRBV27	-	15	TRBJ2-3	-	TGTGCCAGCAGTTTATATCCCCAGGGAACAGATACGCAGTATTTT	CASSLYPQGTDTQYF
TRBV21-1	-	16	TRBJ2-3	-	TGTGCCAGCAGGGGACCACGCGGGGGGCCTTGCAATACGCAGTATTTT	CASRGPRGGPCNTQYF
TRBV7-6	few	15	TRBJ2-5	-	TGTGCCAGCAGCTTAGCGAGGCAGGGTGCAGAGACCCAGTACTTC	CASSLARQGAETQYF
TRBV13	-	13	TRBJ2-5	-	TGTGCCAGCAGCTCAGGGGAGTGGAAGACCCAGTACTTC	CASSSGEWKTQYF
TRBV5-8	-	13	TRBJ1-1	TRBD1	TGTGCCAGCACGAACAGGGGACCCACTGAAGCTTTCTTT	CASTNRGPTEAFF
TRBV9	-	14	TRBJ2-2	-	TGTGCCAGCAGCGGAAGAGAAAACACCGGGGAGCTGTTTTTT	CASSGRENTGELFF
TRBV27	-	21	TRBJ2-2	TRBD2	TGTGCCAGCAGTTTATCGATACCTAGACTAGCAGTTAACCAAAACACCGGGGAGCTGTTTTTT	CASSLSIPRLAVNQNTGELFF
TRBV6-5	once	14	TRBJ1-5	TRBD1	TGTGCCAGCAGACAATACACAGGGGATCAGCCCCAGCATTTT	CASRQYTGDQPQHF
TRBV2	-	17	TRBJ2-2	TRBD1	TGTGCCAGCAGCGTCCTTAACAGGGGGATAAACACCGGGGAGCTGTTTTTT	CASSVLNRGINTGELFF
TRBV27	-	14	TRBJ1-2	-	TGTGCCAGCAGTTTACACAGTATGGCCTATGGCTACACCTTC	CASSLHSMAYGYTF
TRBV19	-	13	TRBJ1-6	-	TGTGCCAGTAATGCGGGGAAGGGTTCACCCCTCCACTTT	CASNAGKGSPLHF
TRBV6-1	-	13	TRBJ2-3	TRBD2	TGTGCCAGCAGTGAGCTGCGGGGGGATACGCAGTATTTT	CASSELRGDTQYF
TRBV6-5	-	13	TRBJ2-1	TRBD1	TGTGCCAGCAGTCTGGACAGGGAAAATGAGCAGTTCTTC	CASSLDRENEQFF
TRBV7-3	few	17	TRBJ2-2	-	TGTGCCAGCAGCTCAGAACCAGGGCCCCCGAACACCGGGGAGCTGTTTTTT	CASSSEPGPPNTGELFF
TRBV23-1	-	16	TRBJ2-1	TRBD1	TGCGCCAGCAGTCACCAACCGGGACAGATTTACAATGAGCAGTTCTTC	CASSHQPGQIYNEQFF
TRBV2	-	14	TRBJ2-7	TRBD1	TGTGCCAGCAGGAGGACAGGGGCCAGCTACGAGCAGTACTTC	CASRRTGASYEQYF
TRBV27	-	19	TRBJ2-1	TRBD2	TGTGCCAGCAGTCCGCGCCTAGCGGGGGTTCAGGGAGCCTACAATGAGCAGTTCTTC	CASSPRLAGVQGAYNEQFF
TRBV25-1	-	17	TRBJ2-2	TRBD2	TGTGCCAGCAGTAGTACGGGGGGGTCATTGAACACCGGGGAGCTGTTTTTT	CASSSTGGSLNTGELFF
TRBV7-9	-	14	TRBJ2-3	-	TGTGCCAGCAGCTTAGGACAGAGCACAGATACGCAGTATTTT	CASSLGQSTDTQYF
TRBV9	-	16	TRBJ1-1	-	TGTGCCAGTGGCCTCGGGACAACTAGGCTGAACACTGAAGCTTTCTTT	CASGLGTTRLNTEAFF
TRBV27	-	15	TRBJ2-7	-	TGTGCCAGCAGGGTCAGGGGCTCCAGCTCCTACGAGCAGTACTTC	CASRVRGSSSYEQYF
TRBV9	-	16	TRBJ1-1	-	TGTGCCAGCGCCGGGGTTGGGCGGCCCGATTACACTGAAGCTTTCTTT	CASAGVGRPDYTEAFF